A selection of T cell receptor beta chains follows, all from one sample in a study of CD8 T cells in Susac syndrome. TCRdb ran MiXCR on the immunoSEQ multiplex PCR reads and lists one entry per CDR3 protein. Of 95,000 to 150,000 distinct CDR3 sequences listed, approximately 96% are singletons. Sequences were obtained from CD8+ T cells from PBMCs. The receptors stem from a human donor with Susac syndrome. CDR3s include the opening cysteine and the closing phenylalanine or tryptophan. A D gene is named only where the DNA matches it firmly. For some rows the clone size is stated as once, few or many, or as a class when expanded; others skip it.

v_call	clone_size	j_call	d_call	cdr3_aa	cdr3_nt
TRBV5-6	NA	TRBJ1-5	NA	CASSLGVGGGQPQHF	TGTGCCAGCAGCTTGGGAGTGGGAGGAGGTCAGCCCCAGCATTTT
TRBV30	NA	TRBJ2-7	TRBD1	CAWSEDRGTEPYF	TGTGCCTGGAGTGAAGACAGGGGGACTGAACCTTACTTC
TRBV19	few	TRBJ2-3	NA	CASSGVADTQYF	TGTGCCAGTAGTGGGGTCGCAGATACGCAGTATTTT
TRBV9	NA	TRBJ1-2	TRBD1	CASHRGLNYGYTF	TGTGCCTCGCACAGGGGGCTAAACTATGGCTACACCTTC
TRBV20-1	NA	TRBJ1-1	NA	CSARNGEDSLF	TGCAGTGCGAGAAATGGAGAGGACTCTCTCTTT
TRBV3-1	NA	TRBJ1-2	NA	CASSPGTWIWGYTF	TGTGCCAGCAGCCCTGGGACATGGATATGGGGCTACACCTTC
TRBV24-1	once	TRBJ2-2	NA	CATGANTDYTGELFF	TGTGCCACCGGTGCGAACACGGATTACACCGGGGAGCTGTTTTTT
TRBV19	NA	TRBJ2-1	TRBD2	CASSTSGAAVNEQFF	TGTGCCAGTAGTACTAGCGGGGCGGCCGTCAATGAGCAGTTCTTC
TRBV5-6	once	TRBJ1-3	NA	CASSLRNVNSGNTIYF	TGTGCCAGCAGCCTTAGGAATGTGAACTCTGGAAACACCATATATTTT
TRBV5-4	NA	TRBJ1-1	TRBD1	CASSSRTGGNTEAFF	TGTGCCAGCAGCAGCCGGACAGGGGGTAATACTGAAGCTTTCTTT
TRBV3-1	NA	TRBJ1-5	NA	CASSPEGTRPIRPQHF	TGTGCCAGCAGCCCGGAAGGCACCAGGCCTATTAGGCCCCAGCATTTT
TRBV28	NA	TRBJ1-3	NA	CASSRVTGNTIYF	TGTGCCAGCAGTAGAGTTACTGGAAACACCATATATTTT
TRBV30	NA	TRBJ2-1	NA	CAWSLESSVNNEQFF	TGTGCCTGGAGTCTCGAGTCTAGCGTAAACAATGAGCAGTTCTTC
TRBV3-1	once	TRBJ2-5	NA	CASSQDRSQETQYF	TGTGCCAGCAGCCAAGATCGATCGCAAGAGACCCAGTACTTC
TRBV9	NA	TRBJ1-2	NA	CASSVFPSASYGYTF	TGTGCCAGCAGCGTCTTCCCGTCGGCTTCTTATGGCTACACCTTC
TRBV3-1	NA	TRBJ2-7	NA	CASSRRTDYEQYF	TGTGCCAGCAGCCGCCGGACAGACTACGAGCAGTACTTC
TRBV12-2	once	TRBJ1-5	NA	CASRLFRQPQHF	TGTGCAAGTCGCTTATTTCGTCAGCCCCAGCATTTT
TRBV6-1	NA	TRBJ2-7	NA	CASRRLTDVHEQYF	TGTGCCAGCAGGAGGCTGACAGATGTCCACGAGCAGTACTTC
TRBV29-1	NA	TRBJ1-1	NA	CSVELSPRYTEAFF	TGCAGCGTTGAACTATCGCCGCGGTACACTGAAGCTTTCTTT
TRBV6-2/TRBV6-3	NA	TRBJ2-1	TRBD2	CASRPTSGSLDNEQFF	TGTGCCAGCAGACCTACTAGCGGGAGTCTCGACAATGAGCAGTTCTTC
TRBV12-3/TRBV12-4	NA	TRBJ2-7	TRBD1	CASTSGTGSYEQYF	TGTGCCAGCACCTCTGGGACAGGGTCCTACGAGCAGTACTTC
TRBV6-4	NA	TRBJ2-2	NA	CASAQDSAGTGELFF	TGTGCCAGCGCCCAGGACAGCGCGGGCACCGGGGAGCTGTTTTTT
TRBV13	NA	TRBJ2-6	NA	CARGGANVLTF	TGTGCCCGAGGGGGGGCCAACGTCCTGACTTTC
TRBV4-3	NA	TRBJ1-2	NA	CASYGGNGYTF	TGCGCCAGCTATGGGGGGAATGGCTACACCTTC
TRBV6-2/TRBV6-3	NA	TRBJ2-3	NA	CASSRLGTRGDTQYF	TGTGCCAGCAGCCGACTCGGTACTCGCGGAGATACGCAGTATTTT
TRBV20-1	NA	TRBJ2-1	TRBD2	CSARDLAGVNYNEQFF	TGCAGTGCTAGAGACTTAGCGGGAGTTAACTACAATGAGCAGTTCTTC
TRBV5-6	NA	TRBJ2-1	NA	CASSLDLPGDEQFF	TGTGCCAGCAGCTTGGATTTGCCTGGCGATGAGCAGTTCTTC
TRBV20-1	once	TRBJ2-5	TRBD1	CSARDRRYQETQYF	TGCAGTGCACGGGACAGGAGGTACCAAGAGACCCAGTACTTC
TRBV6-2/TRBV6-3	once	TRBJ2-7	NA	CASSPSGIYYEQYF	TGTGCCAGCAGTCCCTCGGGGATTTACTACGAGCAGTACTTC
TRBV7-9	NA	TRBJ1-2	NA	CASSLGDGATNYGYTF	TGTGCCAGCAGCTTAGGGGATGGGGCAACTAACTATGGCTACACCTTC
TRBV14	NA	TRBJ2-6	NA	CASSQDPGSGANVLTF	TGTGCCAGCAGCCAAGATCCGGGGTCTGGGGCCAACGTCCTGACTTTC
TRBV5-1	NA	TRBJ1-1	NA	CASSPGPGTEAFF	TGCGCCAGCAGTCCGGGGCCAGGCACTGAAGCTTTCTTT
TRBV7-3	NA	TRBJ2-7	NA	CASSRDGSYEQYF	TGTGCCAGCAGCAGGGACGGATCCTACGAGCAGTACTTC
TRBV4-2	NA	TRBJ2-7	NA	CASSQERGNYEQYF	TGTGCCAGCAGCCAAGAGCGGGGCAACTACGAGCAGTACTTC
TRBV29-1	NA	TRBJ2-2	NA	CSVEAGLNTGELFF	TGCAGCGTTGAAGCAGGGTTGAACACCGGGGAGCTGTTTTTT
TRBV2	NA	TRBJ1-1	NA	CASSMGGNTEAFF	TGTGCCAGCAGTATGGGGGGGAACACTGAAGCTTTCTTT
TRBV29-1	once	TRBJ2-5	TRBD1	CSVEPDRVQETQYF	TGCAGCGTTGAACCTGACAGGGTCCAAGAGACCCAGTACTTC
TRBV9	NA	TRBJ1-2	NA	CASSSQTPREGGYTF	TGTGCCAGCAGCTCCCAAACCCCCAGGGAAGGCGGCTACACCTTC
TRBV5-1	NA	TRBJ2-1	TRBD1	CASSDRGYNEQFF	TGCGCCAGCAGCGACAGGGGCTACAATGAGCAGTTCTTC
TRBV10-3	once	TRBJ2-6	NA	CAISEPNSGANVLTF	TGTGCCATCAGTGAGCCTAACTCTGGGGCCAACGTCCTGACTTTC
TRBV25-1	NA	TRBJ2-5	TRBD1	CASSKRTGRSETQYF	TGTGCCAGCAGTAAAAGGACAGGGCGATCGGAGACCCAGTACTTC
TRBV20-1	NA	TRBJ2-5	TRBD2	CSATGTSQGETQYF	TGCAGTGCCACCGGGACTAGCCAGGGGGAGACCCAGTACTTC
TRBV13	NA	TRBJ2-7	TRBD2	CASSSRTSGSYEQYF	TGTGCCAGCAGCTCAAGGACTAGCGGCTCCTACGAGCAGTACTTC
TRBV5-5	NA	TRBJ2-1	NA	CASSPTTSQGYEQFF	TGTGCCAGCAGCCCAACAACCTCCCAGGGCTATGAGCAGTTCTTC
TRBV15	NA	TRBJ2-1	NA	CATSRGELVPLDEQFF	TGTGCCACCAGCAGGGGAGAACTAGTTCCCCTCGATGAGCAGTTCTTC
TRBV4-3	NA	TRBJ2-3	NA	CASSWGPGSLAGDTQYF	TGCGCCAGCAGCTGGGGCCCGGGTTCACTAGCAGGAGATACGCAGTATTTT
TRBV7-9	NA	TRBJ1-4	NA	CASTTSRGEKLFF	TGTGCCAGCACCACCTCGAGGGGGGAAAAACTGTTTTTT